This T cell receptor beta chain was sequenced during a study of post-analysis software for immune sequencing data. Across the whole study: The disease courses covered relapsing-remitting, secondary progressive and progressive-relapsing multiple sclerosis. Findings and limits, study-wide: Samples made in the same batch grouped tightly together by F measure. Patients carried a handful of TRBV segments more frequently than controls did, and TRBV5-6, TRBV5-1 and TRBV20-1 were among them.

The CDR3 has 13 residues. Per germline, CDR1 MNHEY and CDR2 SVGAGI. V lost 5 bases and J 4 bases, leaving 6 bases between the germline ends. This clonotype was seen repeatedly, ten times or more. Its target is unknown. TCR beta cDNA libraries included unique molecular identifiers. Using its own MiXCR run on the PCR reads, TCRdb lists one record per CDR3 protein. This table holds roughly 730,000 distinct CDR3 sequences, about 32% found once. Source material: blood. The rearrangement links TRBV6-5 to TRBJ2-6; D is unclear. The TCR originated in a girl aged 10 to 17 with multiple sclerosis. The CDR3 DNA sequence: TGTGCCAGCAGTCGGGCCGGGGCCAACGTCCTGACTTTC. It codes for CASSRAGANVLTF.